Listed below are T cell receptor beta chains from one sample, sequenced in a study of blood T cell repertoires in COVID-19. Repertoires were generated with immunoSEQ multiplex PCR, while TCRdb's copy carries only in-frame clones and drops some. Here the sample spans fewer than 250,000 clones, around 89% being singletons. The sample consisted of peripheral blood. Receptor source: a man between 65 and 79 years old with acute or convalescent COVID-19. The CDR3 runs from the conserved cysteine through the conserved F or W. Each record gives: V gene, J gene, D gene, clone size, CDR3 protein, CDR3 DNA. D genes are given only for firm matches. The size field is filled for only some rows; it gives once, few, many or a size class.

v_gene: TRBV4-1
j_gene: TRBJ2-5
d_gene: TRBD1
abundance: many
CDR3aa: CASSQEDREETQYF
CDR3nt: TGCGCCAGCAGCCAAGAAGACAGGGAAGAGACCCAGTACTTC

v_gene: TRBV18
j_gene: TRBJ1-4
d_gene: TRBD1
abundance: .
CDR3aa: CASSPQTGYEKLFF
CDR3nt: TGTGCCAGCTCACCACAGACAGGGTATGAAAAACTGTTTTTT

v_gene: TRBV4-1
j_gene: TRBJ2-1
d_gene: TRBD2
abundance: .
CDR3aa: CASSQDAAGVYNEQFF
CDR3nt: TGCGCCAGCAGCCAAGATGCAGCGGGAGTCTACAATGAGCAGTTCTTC

v_gene: TRBV24-1
j_gene: TRBJ1-2
d_gene: TRBD1
abundance: .
CDR3aa: CATSDPTTTGPSNYGYTF
CDR3nt: TGTGCCACCAGTGACCCTACCACGACAGGGCCCTCTAACTATGGCTACACCTTC

v_gene: TRBV19
j_gene: TRBJ2-1
d_gene: .
abundance: .
CDR3aa: CASSIWGNWRNEQFF
CDR3nt: TGTGCCAGTAGTATATGGGGAAATTGGAGGAATGAGCAGTTCTTC

v_gene: TRBV18
j_gene: TRBJ2-5
d_gene: .
abundance: .
CDR3aa: CASSATGTQETQYF
CDR3nt: TGTGCCAGCTCAGCTACAGGGACCCAAGAGACCCAGTACTTC

v_gene: TRBV5-1
j_gene: TRBJ2-7
d_gene: TRBD2
abundance: .
CDR3aa: CASSLDVSRPGLAGGGFSEQYF
CDR3nt: TGCGCCAGCAGCTTGGATGTTTCACGGCCGGGACTAGCGGGAGGGGGATTCTCCGAGCAGTACTTC

v_gene: TRBV3-1/TRBV3-2
j_gene: TRBJ2-1
d_gene: .
abundance: .
CDR3aa: CASSRSGTLYNEQFF
CDR3nt: TGTGCCAGCAGCCGTTCCGGGACACTCTACAATGAGCAGTTCTTC

v_gene: TRBV3-1/TRBV3-2
j_gene: TRBJ2-1
d_gene: TRBD2
abundance: .
CDR3aa: CASSHLIAGGGVYNEQFF
CDR3nt: TGTGCCAGCAGCCATTTAATAGCGGGAGGTGGGGTTTACAATGAGCAGTTCTTC

v_gene: TRBV30
j_gene: TRBJ1-5
d_gene: .
abundance: .
CDR3aa: CAWSVRGNSNQPQHF
CDR3nt: TGTGCCTGGAGTGTGAGGGGGAATAGCAATCAGCCCCAGCATTTT

v_gene: TRBV19
j_gene: TRBJ1-3
d_gene: .
abundance: .
CDR3aa: CASSIGRDLSGNTIYF
CDR3nt: TGTGCCAGTAGTATTGGTCGGGATCTCTCTGGAAACACCATATATTTT

v_gene: TRBV6-1
j_gene: TRBJ1-1
d_gene: .
abundance: .
CDR3aa: CASSEVRNTEAFF
CDR3nt: TGTGCCAGCAGTGAAGTTCGGAACACTGAAGCTTTCTTT

v_gene: TRBV3-1/TRBV3-2
j_gene: TRBJ2-1
d_gene: .
abundance: .
CDR3aa: CASSQRSSYNEQFF
CDR3nt: TGTGCCAGCAGCCAGAGGAGCTCCTACAATGAGCAGTTCTTC

v_gene: TRBV28
j_gene: TRBJ2-2
d_gene: .
abundance: .
CDR3aa: CASSLRLVRPTGELFF
CDR3nt: TGTGCCAGCAGTTTAAGGCTTGTCAGGCCCACCGGGGAGCTGTTTTTT

v_gene: TRBV7-2
j_gene: TRBJ2-7
d_gene: TRBD2
abundance: many
CDR3aa: CASSLGGGRNPYEQYF
CDR3nt: TGTGCCAGCAGCTTAGGGGGCGGGAGAAACCCCTACGAGCAGTACTTC

v_gene: TRBV6-6
j_gene: TRBJ1-1
d_gene: .
abundance: .
CDR3aa: CASSYSQEGEAFF
CDR3nt: TGTGCCAGCAGTTACTCTCAGGAGGGTGAAGCTTTCTTT

v_gene: TRBV6-4
j_gene: TRBJ2-1
d_gene: .
abundance: .
CDR3aa: CASSGTGGNEQFF
CDR3nt: TGTGCCAGCAGTGGGACAGGAGGGAATGAGCAGTTCTTC

v_gene: TRBV5-8
j_gene: TRBJ2-5
d_gene: TRBD2
abundance: .
CDR3aa: CASSLALAGGQETQYF
CDR3nt: TGTGCCAGCAGCTTGGCCCTAGCGGGAGGCCAAGAGACCCAGTACTTC

v_gene: TRBV5-1
j_gene: TRBJ2-4
d_gene: .
abundance: .
CDR3aa: CASSLGEAKNIQYF
CDR3nt: TGCGCCAGCAGCTTAGGAGAGGCCAAAAACATTCAGTACTTC

v_gene: TRBV3-1/TRBV3-2
j_gene: TRBJ1-2
d_gene: .
abundance: .
CDR3aa: CASSQPWDTANYGYTF
CDR3nt: TGTGCCAGCAGCCAACCTTGGGACACTGCTAACTATGGCTACACCTTC

v_gene: TRBV28
j_gene: TRBJ2-1
d_gene: TRBD2
abundance: .
CDR3aa: CASSTGLAGRSSYNEQFF
CDR3nt: TGTGCCAGCAGTACGGGACTAGCGGGCCGAAGCTCCTACAATGAGCAGTTCTTC

v_gene: TRBV4-2
j_gene: TRBJ2-7
d_gene: TRBD2
abundance: .
CDR3aa: CASSQAASGSSYEQYF
CDR3nt: TGTGCCAGCAGCCAGGCCGCCAGCGGGAGCTCCTACGAGCAGTACTTC

v_gene: TRBV27
j_gene: TRBJ1-5
d_gene: .
abundance: .
CDR3aa: CASSLERGTDHSNQPQHF
CDR3nt: TGTGCCAGCAGTTTAGAACGGGGGACCGATCATAGCAATCAGCCCCAGCATTTT

v_gene: TRBV7-9
j_gene: TRBJ1-4
d_gene: TRBD1
abundance: .
CDR3aa: CASSSGQGGEKLFF
CDR3nt: TGTGCCAGCAGCTCGGGACAGGGTGGTGAAAAACTGTTTTTT

v_gene: TRBV7-8
j_gene: TRBJ2-5
d_gene: TRBD1
abundance: .
CDR3aa: CASSHRQGPSETQYF
CDR3nt: TGTGCCAGCAGCCATCGACAGGGCCCCAGTGAGACCCAGTACTTC

v_gene: TRBV30
j_gene: TRBJ2-6
d_gene: .
abundance: .
CDR3aa: CAWTLGSGANVLTF
CDR3nt: TGTGCCTGGACCTTGGGCTCCGGGGCCAACGTCCTGACTTTC

v_gene: TRBV7-2
j_gene: TRBJ1-5
d_gene: .
abundance: .
CDR3aa: CASSLFGNQPQHF
CDR3nt: TGTGCCAGCAGCTTATTCGGCAATCAGCCCCAGCATTTT

v_gene: TRBV20-1
j_gene: TRBJ1-2
d_gene: .
abundance: .
CDR3aa: CSASIVNYGYTF
CDR3nt: TGCAGTGCTAGTATAGTGAACTATGGCTACACCTTC

v_gene: TRBV7-2
j_gene: TRBJ1-2
d_gene: TRBD1
abundance: once
CDR3aa: CASSTGQGAYYGYTF
CDR3nt: TGTGCCAGCAGCACTGGACAGGGGGCTTACTATGGCTACACCTTC

v_gene: TRBV20-1
j_gene: TRBJ2-3
d_gene: .
abundance: .
CDR3aa: CSARTDTQYF
CDR3nt: TGCAGTGCCAGGACAGATACGCAGTATTTT

v_gene: TRBV5-6
j_gene: TRBJ2-1
d_gene: TRBD1
abundance: .
CDR3aa: CASSAGQGAYNEQFF
CDR3nt: TGTGCCAGCAGCGCGGGACAGGGGGCCTACAATGAGCAGTTCTTC

v_gene: TRBV4-2
j_gene: TRBJ1-4
d_gene: TRBD1
abundance: .
CDR3aa: CASSQGVDRGEKLFF
CDR3nt: TGTGCCAGCAGCCAAGGCGTGGACAGGGGTGAAAAACTGTTTTTT

v_gene: TRBV11-2
j_gene: TRBJ2-2
d_gene: TRBD2
abundance: .
CDR3aa: CASSQGSTSLGGELFF
CDR3nt: TGTGCCAGCAGCCAAGGATCGACTAGCCTGGGCGGGGAGCTGTTTTTT

v_gene: TRBV11-1
j_gene: TRBJ2-3
d_gene: TRBD2
abundance: .
CDR3aa: CASSRTSAITDTQYF
CDR3nt: TGTGCCAGCAGCCGGACTAGCGCAATAACGGATACGCAGTATTTT

v_gene: TRBV5-4
j_gene: TRBJ2-6
d_gene: .
abundance: few
CDR3aa: CASSPSGPSGANVLTF
CDR3nt: TGTGCCAGCAGCCCCTCAGGGCCCTCTGGGGCCAACGTCCTGACTTTC

v_gene: TRBV2
j_gene: TRBJ1-2
d_gene: TRBD1
abundance: .
CDR3aa: CASSEDRDYGYTF
CDR3nt: TGTGCCAGCAGTGAGGACAGGGACTATGGCTACACCTTC

v_gene: TRBV6-4
j_gene: TRBJ2-5
d_gene: TRBD1
abundance: .
CDR3aa: CASSAAPGQGAETQYF
CDR3nt: TGTGCCAGCAGTGCGGCTCCGGGACAGGGGGCAGAGACCCAGTACTTC

v_gene: TRBV4-2
j_gene: TRBJ1-1
d_gene: TRBD1
abundance: .
CDR3aa: CASSQETGEWEKAFF
CDR3nt: TGTGCCAGCAGTCAGGAGACAGGGGAGTGGGAGAAAGCTTTCTTT

v_gene: TRBV7-2
j_gene: TRBJ1-2
d_gene: .
abundance: .
CDR3aa: CASSLAADANYGYTF
CDR3nt: TGTGCCAGCAGCCTGGCGGCAGATGCTAACTATGGCTACACCTTC

v_gene: TRBV19
j_gene: TRBJ1-1
d_gene: .
abundance: .
CDR3aa: CASSRREPNTEAFF
CDR3nt: TGTGCCAGTAGTAGGAGGGAGCCGAACACTGAAGCTTTCTTT

v_gene: TRBV12-3/TRBV12-4
j_gene: TRBJ1-2
d_gene: TRBD1
abundance: .
CDR3aa: CASSWTGNYGYTF
CDR3nt: TGTGCCAGCAGTTGGACAGGGAACTATGGCTACACCTTC

v_gene: TRBV9
j_gene: TRBJ2-2
d_gene: .
abundance: .
CDR3aa: CASSVAGSNTGELFF
CDR3nt: TGTGCCAGCAGCGTAGCCGGGTCGAACACCGGGGAGCTGTTTTTT

v_gene: TRBV7-2
j_gene: TRBJ2-5
d_gene: TRBD1
abundance: .
CDR3aa: CASGRTGDETQYF
CDR3nt: TGTGCCAGCGGAAGGACAGGGGACGAGACCCAGTACTTC

v_gene: TRBV11-2
j_gene: TRBJ2-1
d_gene: TRBD1
abundance: .
CDR3aa: CASTKDRGLLSGGYNEQFF
CDR3nt: TGTGCCAGCACCAAGGACAGGGGGCTTCTGAGCGGGGGTTACAATGAGCAGTTCTTC

v_gene: TRBV2
j_gene: TRBJ1-5
d_gene: .
abundance: .
CDR3aa: CASRRTDMGQPQHF
CDR3nt: TGTGCCAGCAGACGGACAGATATGGGTCAGCCCCAGCATTTT

v_gene: TRBV4-2
j_gene: TRBJ1-1
d_gene: TRBD1
abundance: many
CDR3aa: CASTLTGGSTEAFF
CDR3nt: TGTGCCAGCACCCTGACAGGGGGTAGCACTGAAGCTTTCTTT

v_gene: TRBV6-1
j_gene: TRBJ1-2
d_gene: TRBD1
abundance: .
CDR3aa: CASSALDRELSNYGYTF
CDR3nt: TGTGCCAGCAGTGCCCTCGACAGGGAACTATCTAACTATGGCTACACCTTC

v_gene: TRBV29-1
j_gene: TRBJ2-2
d_gene: TRBD1
abundance: .
CDR3aa: CSVALQGAAGELFF
CDR3nt: TGCAGCGTTGCATTACAGGGGGCTGCCGGGGAGCTGTTTTTT

v_gene: TRBV10-3
j_gene: TRBJ1-2
d_gene: TRBD1
abundance: .
CDR3aa: CATTVTGDLYGYTF
CDR3nt: TGTGCCACGACTGTAACAGGGGACCTCTATGGCTACACCTTC

v_gene: TRBV6-5
j_gene: TRBJ1-3
d_gene: TRBD1
abundance: .
CDR3aa: CASTTSDRAGNTIYF
CDR3nt: TGTGCCAGCACAACATCGGACAGGGCTGGAAACACCATATATTTT

v_gene: TRBV6-5
j_gene: TRBJ1-5
d_gene: TRBD1
abundance: .
CDR3aa: CASIHRGLSNQPQHF
CDR3nt: TGTGCCAGCATCCACAGGGGGCTGAGCAATCAGCCCCAGCATTTT

v_gene: TRBV5-1
j_gene: TRBJ2-7
d_gene: .
abundance: few
CDR3aa: CASSLEGRGGDEQYF
CDR3nt: TGCGCCAGCAGCTTGGAAGGCAGGGGTGGCGACGAGCAGTACTTC

v_gene: TRBV3-1/TRBV3-2
j_gene: TRBJ2-6
d_gene: .
abundance: .
CDR3aa: CASSQDIGSGANVLTF
CDR3nt: TGTGCCAGCAGCCAAGATATCGGGTCTGGGGCCAACGTCCTGACTTTC

v_gene: TRBV5-1
j_gene: TRBJ2-5
d_gene: .
abundance: .
CDR3aa: CASSSGQPQETQYF
CDR3nt: TGCGCCAGCAGCTCCGGACAGCCCCAAGAGACCCAGTACTTC